Here is one T cell receptor (beta chain) with its context. Its specificity is not known. The CDR3 length is 13 residues. Germline assignment: CDR1 KGHSH and CDR2 LQKENI. The V end lost 5 bases, the J end lost 0 bases, and 6 bases lay between the germline ends. The data stem from a study of shared clonotypes between healthy human individuals. Study results and caveats: Non-shared clonotypes were found to have lower generation probabilities than the clonotypes that were shared by all four of the sorted-subset donors.

Method: immunoSEQ multiplex PCR; TCRdb's copy keeps in-frame clones and lacks some. Of more than 1.2 million clones listed, roughly 98.5% are singletons. Sequencing used naive CD4+ T cells sorted from blood. The subset was: CD45RA+ positively selected. This rearrangement joins TRBV18 to TRBJ2-3; D remains unclear. The receptor comes from a man younger than 40 in good health. The chain's CDR3 is CASSERSTDTQYF. The CDR3 DNA sequence: TGTGCCAGCTCAGAAAGGAGCACAGATACGCAGTATTTT.